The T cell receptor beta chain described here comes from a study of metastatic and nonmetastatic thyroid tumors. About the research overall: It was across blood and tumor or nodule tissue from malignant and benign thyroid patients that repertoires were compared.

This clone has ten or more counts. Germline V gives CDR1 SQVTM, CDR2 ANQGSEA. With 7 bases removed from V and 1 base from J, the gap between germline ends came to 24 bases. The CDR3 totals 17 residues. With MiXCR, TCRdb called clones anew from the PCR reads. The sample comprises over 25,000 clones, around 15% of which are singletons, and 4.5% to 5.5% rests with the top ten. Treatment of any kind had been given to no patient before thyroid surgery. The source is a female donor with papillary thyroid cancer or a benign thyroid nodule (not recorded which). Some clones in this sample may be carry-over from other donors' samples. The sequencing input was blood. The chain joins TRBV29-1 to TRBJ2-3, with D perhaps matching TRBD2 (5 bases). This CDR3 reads CSANLGLARGRTDTQYF. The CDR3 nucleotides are TGCAGCGCCAACCTAGGACTCGCTCGAGGACGCACAGATACGCAGTATTTT.